The 12 T cell receptor beta chains given below trace back to one sample, sequenced in a study of CD8 T cells in Susac syndrome. RNA totalling about 0.45 to 1 ug underwent reverse transcription with random hexamers. TCRdb re-analysed the immunoSEQ multiplex PCR reads in MiXCR, keeping a single row per CDR3 protein. Seen here are a few hundred thousand distinct CDR3 sequences, more than 85% observed once, and the top ten hold 0.082%. The sample comprised CD4+ T cells from PBMCs. These receptors came from a human donor with multiple sclerosis.

V is TRBV9 and J is TRBJ1-6; D is ambiguous. Trimming removed 4 bases from V and 8 bases from J, with 7 bases in between. Per the germline V gene, CDR1 is SGDLS and CDR2 is YYNGEE. The CDR3 consists of 12 residues. In DNA form, the CDR3 reads TGTGCCAGCAGCCCTCGGGATTCACCCCTCCACTTT. This translates into CASSPRDSPLHF. The full variable domain, with the rest looked up from reference TRBV9 and TRBJ1-6, is DSGVTQTPKHLITATGQRVTLRCSPRSGDLSVYWYQQSLDQGLQFLIQYYNGEERAKGNILERFSAQQFPDLHSELNLSSLELGDSALYFCASSPRDSPLHFGNGTRLTVT.

V usage is TRBV20-1 and J usage is TRBJ1-1; D possibly corresponds to TRBD1 (5 bases). Germline V lookup: CDR1 DFQATT, CDR2 SNEGSKA (reference sequence). The CDR3 is made up of 14 amino acids. The V end lost 3 bases, the J end lost 6 bases, and 17 bases lay between the germline ends. The CDR3 DNA is TGCAGTGCTAGCCTGGGACCCGTAGGCGCTGAAGCTTTCTTT. Its protein product is CSASLGPVGAEAFF.

The V call is TRBV30, the J call TRBJ2-1, with D perhaps given as TRBD1 or TRBD2 (6 bases each). The V gene's germline CDR1 is GTSNPN and CDR2 SVGIG (reference sequence). The CDR3 runs to 14 residues. V gave up 1 base and J gave up 0 bases, with 7 bases separating them. The CDR3: CAWSAGASYNEQFF. CDR3 sequence (DNA): TGTGCCTGGAGTGCGGGGGCCTCCTACAATGAGCAGTTCTTC.

V and J are TRBV15 and TRBJ2-7, with TRBD1 matching 8 bases. The trim removed 5 bases at V and 3 bases at J, leaving 12 bases unmatched. This CDR3 comprises 16 residues. Germline values: CDR1 LNHNV, CDR2 YYDKDF (reference sequence). CDR3: CATSGDRTQNYYEQYF. CDR3 DNA: TGTGCCACCAGCGGGGACAGGACCCAAAACTACTACGAGCAGTACTTC.

The genes are TRBV11-2 and TRBJ2-6; D is ambiguous. This CDR3 comprises 15 residues. Germline V gives CDR1 SGHAT, CDR2 FQNNGV. V shed 1 base and J shed 7 bases, with 11 bases lying between them. The CDR3 region is CASSLGAGTANVLTF. The CDR3 DNA reads as TGTGCCAGCAGCTTAGGGGCAGGAACTGCCAACGTCCTGACTTTC.

J is TRBJ1-6 and V is TRBV4-1; D not resolved. The CDR3 runs 14 residues. The germline CDR1 and CDR2 sequences are MGHRA and YSYEKL. The germline V and J ends were trimmed by 1 base and 7 bases, with 8 bases remaining between them. CDR3 amino acids: CASSQAGSNSPLHF. In DNA, the CDR3 is TGCGCCAGCAGCCAAGCGGGGTCAAATTCACCCCTCCACTTT.

In this sample, this clonotype turned up once. The chain recombines TRBV27 with TRBJ1-2, with a tentative D call TRBD1 (5 bases). The CDR3 extends over 15 amino acids. V gave up 6 bases and J gave up 8 bases, with 22 bases separating them. CDR1 is MNHEY and CDR2 is SMNVEV in the germline V gene (reference sequence). The CDR3 here is CASSPTDNRSGGYTF. The CDR3, as DNA: TGTGCCAGCAGCCCCACCGACAACAGGAGTGGGGGCTACACCTTC.

The gene calls are TRBV7-9 and TRBJ2-5, with D hard to call. The CDR3 covers 15 residues. Trimming took 6 bases from V and 1 from J, leaving 15 bases between them. CDR1 is SEHNR, CDR2 FQNEAQ, per germline (reference sequence). In DNA, the CDR3 is TGTGCCAGCAGTCCATCTCGGGCGGTCCAAGAGACCCAGTACTTC. Translation: CASSPSRAVQETQYF.

V gene TRBV3-1 combines with J gene TRBJ1-1, with D uncertain. The V gene lost 0 bases and the J gene lost 11 bases, with 10 bases spanning the gap. Germline V lookup: CDR1 LGHDT, CDR2 YNNKEL (reference sequence). This CDR3 comprises 12 residues. This chain's CDR3 is CASSQEGFEAFF. The CDR3 region has the DNA TGTGCCAGCAGCCAAGAAGGCTTTGAGGCTTTCTTT. Full variable domain (rest looked up from reference TRBV3-1 and TRBJ1-1): DTAVSQTPKYLVTQMGNDKSIKCEQNLGHDTMYWYKQDSKKFLKIMFSYNNKELIINETVPNRFSPKSPDKAHLNLHINSLELGDSAVYFCASSQEGFEAFFGQGTRLTVV.

The V call is TRBV29-1, the J call TRBJ2-5, with D unclear. The ends were cut back, 7 bases at V and 4 bases at J, with 7 bases in the middle. The length of the CDR3 is 10 residues. In germline, CDR1 is SQVTM, CDR2 ANQGSEA. The CDR3 DNA is TGCAGCGCTGGTTCAGAGACCCAGTACTTC. It specifies CSAGSETQYF.

This chain links TRBV15 with TRBJ2-5, with 8 bases aligning to TRBD2. The CDR3 has 14 amino acids. The V gene end was trimmed by 5 bases and the J gene end by 2 bases; junction bases not matched to a gene: 4. From germline, CDR1 is LNHNV and CDR2 YYDKDF (reference sequence). This chain's CDR3 is CATSGSGVQETQYF. CDR3 coding DNA: TGTGCCACCAGCGGTAGCGGGGTGCAAGAGACCCAGTACTTC.

The chain carries TRBV15 and TRBJ1-2; no firm D call. This CDR3 spans 13 amino acids. Germline V gives CDR1 LNHNV, CDR2 YYDKDF (reference sequence). V was cut by 3 bases and J by 6 bases, with 11 bases left in between. CDR3 sequence reads: CATSRSLKDGYTF. The CDR3 bases are TGTGCCACCAGCAGGTCCCTTAAGGATGGCTACACCTTC.